This T cell receptor (beta chain) emerged from a study of T cells in Graves' hyperthyroidism and ophthalmopathy. At the level of the study: Peripheral blood specimens were obtained at initial diagnosis, prior to any treatment. Study outcomes and limitations: Ophthalmopathy was told apart from stable hyperthyroidism by a 13 V-J model.

Note on this clonotype: Its antigen is undetermined.

CDR3 length: 16 residues. The V gene end was trimmed by 0 bases and the J gene end by 8 bases; junction bases not matched to a gene: 11. The germline CDR1 and CDR2 sequences are DFQATT and SNEGSKA (reference sequence). Researchers barred patients who had uncontrolled infection, other autoimmune disease, pregnancy or lactation. Orbital computed tomography, thyroid ultrasound, serum thyroxine and TRAb, and clinical symptoms together informed the diagnoses. TCR beta CDR3 regions were amplified from RNA. The HTBI set primed first-round TCR CDR3 RT-PCR. TCRdb used MiXCR to reprocess the multiplex PCR reads, holding one entry per CDR3 protein. The sample gives about 300,000 distinct CDR3 sequences, roughly an eighth of which show up once; 7% to 9% is in the top ten.

The chain recombines TRBV20-1 with TRBJ1-2; 11 nucleotides agree with TRBD1. This TCR came from a woman aged 40 to 50 with Graves' hyperthyroidism. Sequencing was performed on blood. The CDR3 DNA follows: TGCAGTGCTAGAGAACCGGGACAGGGGGTCCGCTGGGGCTACACCTTC. Its protein is CSAREPGQGVRWGYTF.